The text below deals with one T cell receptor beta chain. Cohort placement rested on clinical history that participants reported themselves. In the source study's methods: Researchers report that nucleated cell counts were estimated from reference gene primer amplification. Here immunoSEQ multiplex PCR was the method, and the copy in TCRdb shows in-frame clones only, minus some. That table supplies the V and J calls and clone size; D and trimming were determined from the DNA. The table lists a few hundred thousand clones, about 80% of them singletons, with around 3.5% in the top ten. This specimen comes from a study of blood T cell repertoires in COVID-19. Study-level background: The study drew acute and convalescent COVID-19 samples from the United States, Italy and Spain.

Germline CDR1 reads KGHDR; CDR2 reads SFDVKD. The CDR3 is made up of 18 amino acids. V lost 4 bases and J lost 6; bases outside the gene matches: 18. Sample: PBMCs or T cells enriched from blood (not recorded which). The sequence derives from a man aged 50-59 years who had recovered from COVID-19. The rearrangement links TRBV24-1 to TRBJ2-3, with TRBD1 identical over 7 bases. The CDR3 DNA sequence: TGTGCCACCAGTGACCTTGGAACAGGGGACCCCTACGAGGATACGCAGTATTTT. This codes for CATSDLGTGDPYEDTQYF.